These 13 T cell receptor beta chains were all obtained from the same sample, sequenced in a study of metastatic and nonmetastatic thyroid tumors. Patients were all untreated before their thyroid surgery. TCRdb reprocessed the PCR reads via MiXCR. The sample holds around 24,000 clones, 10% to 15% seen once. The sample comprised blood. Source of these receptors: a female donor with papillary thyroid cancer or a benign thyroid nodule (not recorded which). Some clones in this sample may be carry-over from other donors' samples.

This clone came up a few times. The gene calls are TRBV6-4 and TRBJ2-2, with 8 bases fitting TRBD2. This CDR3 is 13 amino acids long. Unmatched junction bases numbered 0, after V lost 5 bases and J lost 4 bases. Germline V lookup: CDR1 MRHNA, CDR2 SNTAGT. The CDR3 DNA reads TGTGCCAGCAGTAGCGGGAGCACCGGGGAGCTGTTTTTT. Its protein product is CASSSGSTGELFF.

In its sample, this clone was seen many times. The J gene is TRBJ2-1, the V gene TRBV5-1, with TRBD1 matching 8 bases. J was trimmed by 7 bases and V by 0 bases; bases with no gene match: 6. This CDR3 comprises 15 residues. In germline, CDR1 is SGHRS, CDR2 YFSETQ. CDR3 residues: CASSLGSGGWNEQFF. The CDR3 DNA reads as TGCGCCAGCAGCTTGGGGTCAGGGGGCTGGAATGAGCAGTTCTTC.

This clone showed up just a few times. Written as DNA, the CDR3 is TGTGCCAGTAGGTTGGTTGGGACAGATACGCAGTATTTT. It codes for CASRLVGTDTQYF. The V call is TRBV19, the J call TRBJ2-3; D not certain. CDR3 length equals 13 residues. V lost 6 bases and J 3 bases, leaving 10 bases between the germline ends. CDR1 and CDR2 (germline): LNHDA, SQIVND (reference sequence).

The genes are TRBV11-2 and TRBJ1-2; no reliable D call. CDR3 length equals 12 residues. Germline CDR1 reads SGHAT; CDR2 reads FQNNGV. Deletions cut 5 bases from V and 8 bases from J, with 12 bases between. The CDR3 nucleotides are TGTGCCAGCAGCACCTCCCCGACAGGCTACACCTTC. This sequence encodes CASSTSPTGYTF.

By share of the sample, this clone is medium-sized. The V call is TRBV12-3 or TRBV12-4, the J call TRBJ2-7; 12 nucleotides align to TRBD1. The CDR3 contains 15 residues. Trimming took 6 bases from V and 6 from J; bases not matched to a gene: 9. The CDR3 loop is CASSIWGQGAGEQYF. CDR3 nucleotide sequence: TGTGCCAGCAGCATATGGGGACAGGGGGCAGGCGAGCAGTACTTC.

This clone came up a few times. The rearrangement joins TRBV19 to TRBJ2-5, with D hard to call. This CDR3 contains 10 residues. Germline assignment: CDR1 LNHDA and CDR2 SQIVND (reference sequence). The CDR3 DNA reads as TGTGAAATCCCCCAAGAGACCCAGTACTTC. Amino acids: CEIPQETQYF.

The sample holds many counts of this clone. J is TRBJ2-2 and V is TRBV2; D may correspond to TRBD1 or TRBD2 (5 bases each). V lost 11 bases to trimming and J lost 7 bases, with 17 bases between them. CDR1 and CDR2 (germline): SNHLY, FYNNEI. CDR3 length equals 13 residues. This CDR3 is CAGSGAAHGELFF. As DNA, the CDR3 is TGTGCCGGGAGTGGGGCAGCCCACGGGGAGCTGTTTTTT.

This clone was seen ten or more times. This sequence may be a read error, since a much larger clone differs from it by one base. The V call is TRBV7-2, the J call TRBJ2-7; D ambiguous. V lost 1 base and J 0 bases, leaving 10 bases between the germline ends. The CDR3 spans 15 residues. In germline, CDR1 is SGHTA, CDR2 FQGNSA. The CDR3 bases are TGTGCCAGCAGCTTAGACCCTACGAGCTCCTACGAGCAGTACTTC. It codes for CASSLDPTSSYEQYF.

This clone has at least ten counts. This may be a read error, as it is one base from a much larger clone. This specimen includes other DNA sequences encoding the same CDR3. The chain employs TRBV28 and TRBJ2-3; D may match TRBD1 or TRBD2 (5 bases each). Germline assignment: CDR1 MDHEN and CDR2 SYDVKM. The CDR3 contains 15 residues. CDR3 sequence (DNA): TGCGCCAGCGGAGCGCTGGGGGATAGCGAAGATACGCAGTATTTT. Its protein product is CASGALGDSEDTQYF.

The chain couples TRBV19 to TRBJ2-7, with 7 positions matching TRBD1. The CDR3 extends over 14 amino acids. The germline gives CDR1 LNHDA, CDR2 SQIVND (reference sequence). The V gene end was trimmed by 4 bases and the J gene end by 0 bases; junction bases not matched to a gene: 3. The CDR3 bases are TGTGCCAGTAGTACGGGACAGTCCTCCTACGAGCAGTACTTC. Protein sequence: CASSTGQSSYEQYF.

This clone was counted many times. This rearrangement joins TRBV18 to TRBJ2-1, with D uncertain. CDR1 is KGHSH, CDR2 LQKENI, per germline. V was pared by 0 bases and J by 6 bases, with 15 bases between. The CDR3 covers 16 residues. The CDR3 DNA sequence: TGTGCCAGCTCACCACCACGGGCCGGGCCGCGCAATGAGCAGTTCTTC. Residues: CASSPPRAGPRNEQFF.

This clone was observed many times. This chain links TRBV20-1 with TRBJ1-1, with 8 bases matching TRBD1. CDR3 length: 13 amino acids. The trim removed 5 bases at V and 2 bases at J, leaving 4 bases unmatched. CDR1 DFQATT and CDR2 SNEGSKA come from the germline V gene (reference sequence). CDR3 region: CSAPGQVNTEAFF. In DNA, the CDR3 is TGCAGTGCTCCGGGACAGGTCAACACTGAAGCTTTCTTT.

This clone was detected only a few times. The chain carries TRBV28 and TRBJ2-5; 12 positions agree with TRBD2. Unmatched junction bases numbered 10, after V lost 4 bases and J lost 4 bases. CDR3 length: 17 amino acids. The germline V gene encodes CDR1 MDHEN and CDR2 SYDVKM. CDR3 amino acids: CASSSDLAGGPLETQYF. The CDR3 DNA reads TGTGCCAGCAGTTCAGACCTAGCGGGGGGGCCTTTAGAGACCCAGTACTTC.